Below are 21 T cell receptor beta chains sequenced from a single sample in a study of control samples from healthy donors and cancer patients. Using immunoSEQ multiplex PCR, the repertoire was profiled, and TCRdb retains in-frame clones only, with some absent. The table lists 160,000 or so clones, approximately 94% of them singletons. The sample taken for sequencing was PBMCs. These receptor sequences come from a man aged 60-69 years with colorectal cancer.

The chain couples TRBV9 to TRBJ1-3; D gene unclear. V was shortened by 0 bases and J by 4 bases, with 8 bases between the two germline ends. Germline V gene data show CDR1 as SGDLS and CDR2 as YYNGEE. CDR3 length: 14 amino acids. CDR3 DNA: TGTGCCAGCAGCGTAGAATCATTAGGAAACACCATATATTTT. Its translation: CASSVESLGNTIYF.

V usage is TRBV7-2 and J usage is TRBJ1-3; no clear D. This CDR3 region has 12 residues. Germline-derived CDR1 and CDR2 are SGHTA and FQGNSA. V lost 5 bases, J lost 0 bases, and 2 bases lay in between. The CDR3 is CASSTSGNTIYF. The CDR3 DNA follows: TGTGCCAGCAGCACCTCTGGAAACACCATATATTTT.

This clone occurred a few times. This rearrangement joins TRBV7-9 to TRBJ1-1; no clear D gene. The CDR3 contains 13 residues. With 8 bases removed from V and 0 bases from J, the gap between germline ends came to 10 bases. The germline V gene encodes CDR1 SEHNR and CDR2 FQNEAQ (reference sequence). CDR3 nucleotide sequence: TGTGCCAGCCAACAGAACTTGAACACTGAAGCTTTCTTT. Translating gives CASQQNLNTEAFF.

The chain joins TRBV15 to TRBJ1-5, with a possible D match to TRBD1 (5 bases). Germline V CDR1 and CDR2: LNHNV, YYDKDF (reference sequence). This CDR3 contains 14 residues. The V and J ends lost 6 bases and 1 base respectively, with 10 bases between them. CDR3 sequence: CATRQGGSNQPQHF. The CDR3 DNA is TGTGCCACCAGGCAGGGTGGAAGCAATCAGCCCCAGCATTTT. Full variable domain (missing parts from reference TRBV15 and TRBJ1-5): DAMVIQNPRYQVTQFGKPVTLSCSQTLNHNVMYWYQQKSSQAPKLLFHYYDKDFNNEADTPDNFQSRRPNTSFCFLDIRSPGLGDTAMYLCATRQGGSNQPQHFGDGTRLSIL.

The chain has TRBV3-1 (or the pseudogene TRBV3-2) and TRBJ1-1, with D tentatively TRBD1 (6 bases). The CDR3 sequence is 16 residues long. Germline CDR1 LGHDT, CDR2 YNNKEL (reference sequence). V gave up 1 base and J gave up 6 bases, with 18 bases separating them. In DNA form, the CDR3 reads TGTGCCAGCAGCCAAGGCGTCGGGGGCGGGAGCTCTGAAGCTTTCTTT. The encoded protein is CASSQGVGGGSSEAFF.

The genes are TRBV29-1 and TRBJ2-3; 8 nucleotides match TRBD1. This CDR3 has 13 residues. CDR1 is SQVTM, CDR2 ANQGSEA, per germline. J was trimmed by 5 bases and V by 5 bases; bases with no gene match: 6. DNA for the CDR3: TGCAGCGTTCCCAGGGGGCTTGAAGATACGCAGTATTTT. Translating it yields CSVPRGLEDTQYF.

CDR3 bases: TGTGCCAGCAGAAGGGACACCTCAAACACTGAAGCTTTCTTT. Translation: CASRRDTSNTEAFF. The chain has TRBV6-6 and TRBJ1-1; D is perhaps TRBD1 (6 bases). The V end was cut by 6 bases, the J end by 2 bases, with 13 bases between. Germline CDR1 reads MNHNY; CDR2 reads SVGAGI (reference sequence). This CDR3 contains 14 residues.

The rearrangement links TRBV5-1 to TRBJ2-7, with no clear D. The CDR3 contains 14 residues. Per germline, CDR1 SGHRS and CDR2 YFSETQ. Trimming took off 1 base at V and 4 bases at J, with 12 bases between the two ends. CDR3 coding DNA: TGCGCCAGCAGCTTGAGTGTCGGAGTTTACGAGCAGTACTTC. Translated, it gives CASSLSVGVYEQYF.

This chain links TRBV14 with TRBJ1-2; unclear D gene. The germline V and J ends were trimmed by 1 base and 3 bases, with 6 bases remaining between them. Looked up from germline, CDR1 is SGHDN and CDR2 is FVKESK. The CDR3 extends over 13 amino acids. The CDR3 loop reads CASSQGLDYGYTF. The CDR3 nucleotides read TGTGCCAGCAGCCAAGGTCTTGACTATGGCTACACCTTC.

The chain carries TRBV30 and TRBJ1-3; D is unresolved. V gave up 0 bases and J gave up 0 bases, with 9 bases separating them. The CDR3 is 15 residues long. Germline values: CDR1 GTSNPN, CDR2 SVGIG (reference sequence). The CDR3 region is CAWSVGGFSGNTIYF. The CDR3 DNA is TGTGCCTGGAGTGTCGGCGGATTCTCTGGAAACACCATATATTTT.

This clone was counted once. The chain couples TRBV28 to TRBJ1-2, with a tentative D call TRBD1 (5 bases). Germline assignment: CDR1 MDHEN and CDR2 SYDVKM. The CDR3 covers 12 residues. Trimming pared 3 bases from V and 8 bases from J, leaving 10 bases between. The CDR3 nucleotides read TGTGCCAGCAGTTTGGGCAGGGTAGGCTACACCTTC. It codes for CASSLGRVGYTF.

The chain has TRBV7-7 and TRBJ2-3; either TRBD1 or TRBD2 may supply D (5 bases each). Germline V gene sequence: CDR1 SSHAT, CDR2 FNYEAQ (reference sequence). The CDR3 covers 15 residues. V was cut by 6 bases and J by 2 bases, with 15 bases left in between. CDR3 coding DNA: TGTGCCAGCAGTCCCGGGACGCCGTCCACAGATACGCAGTATTTT. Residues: CASSPGTPSTDTQYF. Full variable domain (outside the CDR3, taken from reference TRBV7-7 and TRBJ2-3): GAGVSQSPRYKVTKRGQDVTLRCDPISSHATLYWYQQALGQGPEFLTYFNYEAQPDKSGLPSDRFSAERPEGSISTLTIQRTEQRDSAMYRCASSPGTPSTDTQYFGPGTRLTVL.

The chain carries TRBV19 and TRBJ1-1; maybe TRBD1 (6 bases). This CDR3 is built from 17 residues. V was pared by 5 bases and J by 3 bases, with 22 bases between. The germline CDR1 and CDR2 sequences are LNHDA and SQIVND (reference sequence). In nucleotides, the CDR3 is TGTGCCAGTAGTTTCAACAGGGATGAGGGGTCGTACACTGAAGCTTTCTTT. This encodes CASSFNRDEGSYTEAFF. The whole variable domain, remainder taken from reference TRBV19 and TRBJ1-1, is DGGITQSPKYLFRKEGQNVTLSCEQNLNHDAMYWYRQDPGQGLRLIYYSQIVNDFQKGDIAEGYSVSREKKESFPLTVTSAQKNPTAFYLCASSFNRDEGSYTEAFFGQGTRLTVV.

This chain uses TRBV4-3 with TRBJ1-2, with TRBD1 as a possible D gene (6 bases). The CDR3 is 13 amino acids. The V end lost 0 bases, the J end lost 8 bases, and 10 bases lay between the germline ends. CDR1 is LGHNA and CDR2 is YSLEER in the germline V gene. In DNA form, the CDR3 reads TGCGCCAGCAGCCAAGATCGGGGGCGAGGCTACACCTTC. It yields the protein CASSQDRGRGYTF.

The CDR3 loop reads CASSYGSGGGNQPQHF. In nucleotides, the CDR3 is TGTGCCAGCAGTTACGGGAGCGGGGGTGGCAATCAGCCCCAGCATTTT. The chain carries TRBV6-2 or TRBV6-3 and TRBJ1-5; a weak D match, TRBD1 (5 bases). CDR3 length: 16 amino acids. V lost 2 bases, J lost 2 bases, and 13 bases lay in between. Per the germline V gene, CDR1 is MNHEY and CDR2 is SVGEGT.

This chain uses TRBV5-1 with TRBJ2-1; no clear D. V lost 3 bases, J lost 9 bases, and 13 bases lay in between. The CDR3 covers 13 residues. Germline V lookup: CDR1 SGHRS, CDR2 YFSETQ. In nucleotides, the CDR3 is TGCGCCAGCAGCTGGGGTCCGGCCTCTGAGCAGTTCTTC. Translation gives CASSWGPASEQFF.

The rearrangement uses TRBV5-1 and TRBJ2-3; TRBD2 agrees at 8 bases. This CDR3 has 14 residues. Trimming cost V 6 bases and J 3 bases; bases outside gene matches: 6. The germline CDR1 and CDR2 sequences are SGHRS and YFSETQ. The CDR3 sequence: CASTPTSGTDTQYF. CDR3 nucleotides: TGCGCCAGCACCCCCACTAGCGGTACAGATACGCAGTATTTT.

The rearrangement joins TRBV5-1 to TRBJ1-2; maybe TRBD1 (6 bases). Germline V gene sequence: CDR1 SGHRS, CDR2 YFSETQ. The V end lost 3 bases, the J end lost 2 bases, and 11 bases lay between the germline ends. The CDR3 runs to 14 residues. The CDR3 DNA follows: TGCGCCAGCAGCTCCACAGGGTCCAACTATGGCTACACCTTC. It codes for CASSSTGSNYGYTF. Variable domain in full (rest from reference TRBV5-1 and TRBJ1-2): KAGVTQTPRYLIKTRGQQVTLSCSPISGHRSVSWYQQTPGQGLQFLFEYFSETQRNKGNFPGRFSGRQFSNSRSEMNVSTLELGDSALYLCASSSTGSNYGYTFGSGTRLTVV.

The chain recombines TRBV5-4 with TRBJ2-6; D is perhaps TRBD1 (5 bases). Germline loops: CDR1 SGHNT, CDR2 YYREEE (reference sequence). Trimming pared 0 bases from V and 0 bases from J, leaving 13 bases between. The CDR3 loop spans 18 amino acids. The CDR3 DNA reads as TGTGCCAGCAGCTTGGGTCAAGGGGCCCCCTCTGGGGCCAACGTCCTGACTTTC. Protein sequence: CASSLGQGAPSGANVLTF.

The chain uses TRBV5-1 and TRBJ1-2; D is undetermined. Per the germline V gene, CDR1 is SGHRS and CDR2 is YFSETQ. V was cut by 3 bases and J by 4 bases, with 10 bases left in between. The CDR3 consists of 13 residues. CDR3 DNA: TGCGCCAGCAGCTCGAGGACGTCCTATGGCTACACCTTC. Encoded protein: CASSSRTSYGYTF.

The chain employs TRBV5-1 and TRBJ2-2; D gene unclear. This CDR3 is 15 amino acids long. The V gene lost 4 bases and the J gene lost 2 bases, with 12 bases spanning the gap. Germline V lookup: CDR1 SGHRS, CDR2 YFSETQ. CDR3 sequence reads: CASSLGGFNTGELFF. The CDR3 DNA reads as TGCGCCAGCAGCCTGGGTGGGTTCAACACCGGGGAGCTGTTTTTT.